A single TCR beta chain is shown here with its context. This entry is derived from a study of cytomegalovirus exposure and HLA in healthy donors. The V gene's germline CDR1 is SGDLS and CDR2 YYNGEE. V lost 4 bases and J lost 4; bases outside the gene matches: 10. This CDR3 has 16 residues. The primer mix had 60 Vbeta and 13 Jbeta primers. Repertoires were generated with immunoSEQ multiplex PCR, while TCRdb's copy carries only in-frame clones and drops some. This table holds about 120,000 clones, less than 20% found once. This receptor was obtained from a woman between 18 and 29 years old in good health and CMV-seronegative. Sequencing was done on a sample of PBMCs. V usage is TRBV9 and J usage is TRBJ1-1; 10 nucleotides line up with TRBD1. CDR3 in amino acids: CASSPPGQGMATEAFF. The CDR3 region has the DNA TGTGCCAGCAGCCCACCGGGACAGGGGATGGCCACTGAAGCTTTCTTT. The full variable domain, completed using reference TRBV9 and TRBJ1-1, is DSGVTQTPKHLITATGQRVTLRCSPRSGDLSVYWYQQSLDQGLQFLIQYYNGEERAKGNILERFSAQQFPDLHSELNLSSLELGDSALYFCASSPPGQGMATEAFFGQGTRLTVV.